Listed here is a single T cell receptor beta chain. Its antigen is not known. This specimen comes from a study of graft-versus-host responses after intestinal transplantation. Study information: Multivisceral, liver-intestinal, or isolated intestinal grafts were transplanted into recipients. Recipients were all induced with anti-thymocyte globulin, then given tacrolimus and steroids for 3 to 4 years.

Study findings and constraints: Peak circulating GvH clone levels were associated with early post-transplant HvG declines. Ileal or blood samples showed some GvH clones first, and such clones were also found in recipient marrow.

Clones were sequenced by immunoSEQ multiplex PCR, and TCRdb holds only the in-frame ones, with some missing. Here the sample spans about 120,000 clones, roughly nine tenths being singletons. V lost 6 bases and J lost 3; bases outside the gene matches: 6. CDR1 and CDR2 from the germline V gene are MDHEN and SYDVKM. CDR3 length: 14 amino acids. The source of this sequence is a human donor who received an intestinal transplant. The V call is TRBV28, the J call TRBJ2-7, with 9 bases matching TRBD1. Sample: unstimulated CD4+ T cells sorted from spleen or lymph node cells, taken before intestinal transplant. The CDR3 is CASSRPGQGYEQYF. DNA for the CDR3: TGTGCCAGCAGCCGACCGGGACAGGGCTACGAGCAGTACTTC.